The TCR beta chain under discussion was sequenced for a study of blood T cell repertoires in COVID-19. Overall study context: Italy, Spain and the United States were the sources of the convalescent and acute COVID-19 samples. The cDNA or gDNA used as material had been derived from T cells, B-cell-depleted T cells, or PBMCs.

This clone showed up just once. In the original analysis: Scientists estimated how many nucleated cells there were by amplifying reference gene primers. Here immunoSEQ multiplex PCR was the method, and the copy in TCRdb shows in-frame clones only, minus some. V and J calls and clone size are as listed in that table; D and trimming were resolved from the DNA. The table lists 30,000 to 40,000 clones, approximately 80% of them singletons. The V gene's germline CDR1 is LNHNV and CDR2 YYDKDF (reference sequence). The CDR3 runs 15 residues. The V and J ends lost 5 bases and 7 bases, in that order; junction bases with no gene match: 9.

The source material was peripheral blood. This rearrangement joins TRBV15 to TRBJ2-1, with TRBD1 matching 9 bases. The sequence derives from a man in his sixties in a cohort sampled during active COVID-19. The chain's CDR3 is CATSESRQGGNEQFF. The DNA for the CDR3 is TGTGCCACCAGCGAGTCGCGACAGGGGGGAAATGAGCAGTTCTTC.